Below are 9 T cell receptor beta chains sequenced from a single sample in a study of shared clonotypes between healthy human individuals. TCRdb's copy holds only in-frame clones and misses some; the assay was immunoSEQ multiplex PCR. The sample lists 950,000 to 1,100,000 clones, roughly 70% occurring once. The sequencing sample was made of memory CD4+ T cells sorted from blood. Documented subset: CD45RA-negative fraction. The receptors derive from a man younger than 35 in good health.

This clone was observed a few times. The chain combines TRBV5-1 with TRBJ2-5, with a possible D match to TRBD1 (6 bases). The CDR3 length is 15 residues. The germline V gene encodes CDR1 SGHRS and CDR2 YFSETQ. With 1 base removed from V and 4 bases from J, the gap between germline ends came to 14 bases. The CDR3 here is CASSLTGNVVETQYF. CDR3 nucleotide sequence: TGCGCCAGCAGCTTGACAGGGAATGTGGTAGAGACCCAGTACTTC.

The chain couples TRBV18 to TRBJ1-4; 9 nucleotides align to TRBD1. CDR1 KGHSH and CDR2 LQKENI come from the germline V gene. The V and J ends lost 6 bases and 7 bases, in that order; junction bases with no gene match: 6. The CDR3 is 14 amino acids. The CDR3 region has the DNA TGTGCCAGCTCTCTAGGACAGGGGAGTGAAAAACTGTTTTTT. As protein: CASSLGQGSEKLFF.

As concerns this clone: At the DNA level, this CDR3 is encoded by other sequences in the same sample as well. CDR3 nucleotide sequence: TGCGCCAGCAGCTTGGAGGGGGAAGCTTTCTTT. Translation: CASSLEGEAFF. The genes are TRBV5-1 and TRBJ1-1, with D possibly being TRBD1 (5 bases). V dropped 0 bases and J dropped 8 bases, with 5 bases sitting between them. CDR1 is SGHRS and CDR2 is YFSETQ in the germline V gene. The CDR3 has 11 amino acids.

The J gene is TRBJ1-6, the V gene TRBV7-2; weak D call: TRBD1 (5 bases). V lost 5 bases and J lost 6, with 11 bases in between. The CDR3 runs to 14 residues. Germline loops: CDR1 SGHTA, CDR2 FQGNSA. CDR3 coding DNA: TGTGCCAGCAGCCCGCGGGGGGGTAATTCACCCCTCCACTTT. This gives the protein CASSPRGGNSPLHF.

Remarks on this clone: Other DNA sequences in this sample translate to the same CDR3. The rearrangement uses TRBV5-1 and TRBJ2-7; TRBD1 matches 10 bases. V lost 2 bases to trimming and J lost 2 bases; unmatched junction nucleotides: 1. The CDR3 sequence is 14 residues long. In germline, CDR1 is SGHRS, CDR2 YFSETQ. CDR3 DNA: TGCGCCAGCAGCTTAGGGACAGGGGCCTACGAGCAGTACTTC. It specifies CASSLGTGAYEQYF. The variable domain in full, completed from reference TRBV5-1 and TRBJ2-7, reads KAGVTQTPRYLIKTRGQQVTLSCSPISGHRSVSWYQQTPGQGLQFLFEYFSETQRNKGNFPGRFSGRQFSNSRSEMNVSTLELGDSALYLCASSLGTGAYEQYFGPGTRLTVT.

This clone was seen a single time. The rearrangement links TRBV5-1 to TRBJ2-5; D ambiguous. The CDR3 covers 14 residues. Germline V gene data show CDR1 as SGHRS and CDR2 as YFSETQ. V was trimmed by 4 bases and J by 4 bases, leaving 14 bases between them. The CDR3 protein is CASSRDWVGETQYF. The CDR3, as DNA: TGCGCCAGCAGCCGCGACTGGGTGGGAGAGACCCAGTACTTC.

This clone was recorded only once. The V gene is TRBV19, the J gene TRBJ1-2; D is unclear. The length of the CDR3 is 14 residues. Trimming stripped 5 bases from V and 2 bases from J, with 12 bases between. The germline CDR1 and CDR2 sequences are LNHDA and SQIVND (reference sequence). CDR3 bases: TGTGCCAGTAGTGAACTTGTGGTGAACTATGGCTACACCTTC. Protein product: CASSELVVNYGYTF.

V is TRBV6-1 and J is TRBJ2-7, with D possibly called TRBD1 or TRBD2 (5 bases each). CDR3 length equals 13 residues. Per germline, CDR1 MNHNS and CDR2 SASEGT. The ends were cut back, 7 bases at V and 5 bases at J, with 15 bases in the middle. The CDR3 reads CASTLAPRDEQYF. DNA for the CDR3: TGTGCCAGCACGCTAGCTCCCAGGGACGAGCAGTACTTC.

V usage is TRBV4-1 and J usage is TRBJ2-6; D gene uncertain. Germline CDR1 and CDR2: MGHRA and YSYEKL. The CDR3 contains 17 residues. V was trimmed by 3 bases and J by 1 base, leaving 13 bases between them. DNA for the CDR3: TGCGCCAGCAGCCAGACTCTCGGTAGGTCTGGGGCCAACGTCCTGACTTTC. It is translated as CASSQTLGRSGANVLTF.